The 8 T cell receptor beta chains presented below share a single source sample, sequenced in a study of T cells expressing NK-cell markers. With the 5' RACE reads reprocessed, TCRdb shows one record per CDR3 protein and no DNA. The sample totals 500,000 to 700,000 distinct CDR3 sequences; its top ten clones hold 3% to 4.5%. Sample: blood T cells: a sorted CD56 or NKG2C T cell subset, CD4+ or CD8+ T cells, or bulk PBMC T cells (not recorded which). The source is a man between 18 and 29 years old in good health.

The V and J genes are TRBV2 and TRBJ2-3; there is no DNA to check the TCRdb D call of TRBD1. The CDR3 spans 16 residues. Germline V gene data show CDR1 as SNHLY and CDR2 as FYNNEI. CDR3 in amino acids: CASPPTDRGYTDTQYF.

The chain recombines TRBV6-2 or TRBV6-3 with TRBJ2-1; absent DNA, TCRdb's TRBD2 call cannot be checked. This CDR3 has 15 residues. The V gene's germline CDR1 is MNHEY and CDR2 SVGEGT. The CDR3 sequence is CASSYVTSGTYEQFF.

J is TRBJ2-3 and V is TRBV20-1; TCRdb's D call of TRBD2 is untestable without DNA. The CDR3 is made up of 13 amino acids. The germline V gene has CDR1 DFQATT and CDR2 SNEGSKA (reference sequence). CDR3 amino acids: CSARDELVDTQYF.

The chain has TRBV20-1 and TRBJ2-3; the D call of TRBD2 rests on TCRdb alone, since no DNA is present to check it. CDR1 and CDR2 from the germline V gene are DFQATT and SNEGSKA (reference sequence). The CDR3 consists of 14 residues. This CDR3 is CSAARDFPTDTQYF.

This sequence joins TRBV20-1 and TRBJ1-5; without DNA, the TCRdb call of TRBD1 cannot be checked. This CDR3 is built from 16 residues. The germline gives CDR1 DFQATT, CDR2 SNEGSKA (reference sequence). This chain's CDR3 is CSARIITGLTNQPQHF.

This chain links TRBV7-2 with TRBJ2-2; with no DNA, the TCRdb D assignment of TRBD1 cannot be verified. The CDR3 covers 14 residues. Germline V CDR1 and CDR2: SGHTA, FQGNSA. The CDR3 sequence is CASSPGQGSGELFF. The entire variable domain, with the rest obtained from reference TRBV7-2 and TRBJ2-2, is as follows: GAGVSQSPSNKVTEKGKDVELRCDPISGHTALYWYRQSLGQGLEFLIYFQGNSAPDKSGLPSDRFSAERTGGSVSTLTIQRTQQEDSAVYLCASSPGQGSGELFFGEGSRLTVL.

The chain carries TRBV20-1 and TRBJ2-1; TCRdb selects TRBD1, and the lack of DNA leaves this call unchecked. The germline V gene encodes CDR1 DFQATT and CDR2 SNEGSKA (reference sequence). The CDR3 sequence is 14 residues long. Here the CDR3 reads CSATTGTGDLEQFF.

V usage is TRBV5-1 and J usage is TRBJ2-4; TCRdb names TRBD1, which stays unverified in the absence of DNA. CDR3 length: 16 residues. Germline V lookup: CDR1 SGHRS, CDR2 YFSETQ. The chain's CDR3 is CASSRGQGAAKNIQYF.